This TCR beta chain derives from a study of T cell repertoires in cytomegalovirus infection. For the study at large: Selection of CMV epitopes for the study included recently identified HLA-C-restricted and well-studied HLA-B-restricted ones. CMV infection plus the matching HLA type was flagged by public TCR beta signatures.

Overall study findings and caveats: Across the ex vivo response, the dominant clonotypes were HLA-C-restricted CMV-specific TCR beta clonotypes. Accumulated public TCR beta family frequency recognized individuals carrying CMV together with the relevant HLA.

In the case of this clonotype: The target antigen is unknown.

V trimming: 3 bases; J trimming: 7 bases; junction bases outside the gene matches: 8. Germline loops: CDR1 DFQATT, CDR2 SNEGSKA (reference sequence). CDR3 length: 14 residues. Each CDR3 protein gets one entry after TCRdb re-called the reads with MiXCR. The sample lists about 78,000 distinct CDR3 sequences, roughly 37% seen once, with over 90% in the top ten. The source material was CD8+ T cells from cultured PBMCs, sampled from culture after CMV antigen stimulation. The chain has TRBV20-1 and TRBJ2-1, with TRBD1 matching over 8 bases. This TCR came from a human donor in good health (CMV status not recorded). Some clones in this sample may be carry-over from other donors' samples. CDR3: CSASSRGLRNEQFF. CDR3 nucleotides: TGCAGTGCTAGCAGCAGGGGGCTGAGGAATGAGCAGTTCTTC.